Listed here is a single T cell receptor beta chain. Its antigen is currently unknown. This CDR3 is also generated by other DNA sequences in the sample. The method was immunoSEQ multiplex PCR; TCRdb's version includes in-frame clones alone and lacks a portion of them. The sample shows 2 million to 2.5 million clones, 85% to 95% of them seen only once. Naive CD8 isolation took CD45RO-negative cells positively selected for CCR7 and excluded terminally differentiated effector memory CD45RA+ cells. Germline-derived CDR1 and CDR2 are MNHEY and SMNVEV (reference sequence). The CDR3 contains 14 residues. V lost 2 bases and J lost 0, with 8 bases in between. The sample belongs to a study of shared clonotypes between healthy human individuals. Notes on the study in general: A few donors showed sharing of about 4.8% of naive CD4 clonotypes.

The receptor was isolated from a man younger than 30 in good health. Some clones in this sample may be carry-over from other donors' samples. The chain has TRBV27 and TRBJ2-7, with D possibly TRBD2 on 5 matching bases. The sequencing sample was made of naive CD8+ T cells from PBMCs. CDR3 loop: CASSLIGSSYEQYF. DNA for the CDR3: TGTGCCAGCAGTTTAATAGGGAGCTCCTACGAGCAGTACTTC.